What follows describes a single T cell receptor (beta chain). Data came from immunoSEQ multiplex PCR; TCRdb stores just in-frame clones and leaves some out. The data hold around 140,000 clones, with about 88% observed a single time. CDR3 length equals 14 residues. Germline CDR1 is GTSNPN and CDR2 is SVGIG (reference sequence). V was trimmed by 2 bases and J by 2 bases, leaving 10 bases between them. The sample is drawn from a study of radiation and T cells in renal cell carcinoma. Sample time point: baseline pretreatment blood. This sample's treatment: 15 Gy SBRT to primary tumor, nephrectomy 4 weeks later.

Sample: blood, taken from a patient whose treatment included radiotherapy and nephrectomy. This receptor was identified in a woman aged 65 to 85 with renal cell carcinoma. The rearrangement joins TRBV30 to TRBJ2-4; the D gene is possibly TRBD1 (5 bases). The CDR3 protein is CAWSLRGPKNIQYF. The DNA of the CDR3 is TGTGCCTGGAGTTTAAGGGGCCCCAAAAACATTCAGTACTTC.